A single sample is the source of the 27 T cell receptor beta chains below, sequenced in a study of CD8 T cells in ankylosing spondylitis (dated by TCRdb to the late 2010s). Libraries were constructed by 5' RACE. These reads were obtained on an Illumina HiSeq 2500. The public reads were quality trimmed at Q25 with fastp and then assembled into clones with MiXCR by TCRdb, keeping productive beta chains. CDR3 protein duplicates are merged, each entry listing the most common genes and DNA. Recorded for this sample are around 250,000 distinct CDR3 sequences; 18% of them occurred a single time. The ten largest clones capture around 30% of the sample. The sequenced sample consisted of blood, either unsorted or a sorted T cell fraction (not recorded which). These receptor sequences come from a male donor with ankylosing spondylitis or in good health (not recorded which).

The rearrangement joins TRBV28 to TRBJ1-3; D ambiguous. Trimming left V 7 bases short and J 4 bases short, with 14 bases between. CDR1 MDHEN and CDR2 SYDVKM come from the germline V gene. There are 14 residues in the CDR3. CDR3 in DNA: TGTGCCAGCACCCCATTGGAGGGCGGAAACACCATATATTTT. It is translated as CASTPLEGGNTIYF. Together with reference TRBV28 and TRBJ1-3, the CDR3 gives the full variable domain: DVKVTQSSRYLVKRTGEKVFLECVQDMDHENMFWYRQDPGLGLRLIYFSYDVKMKEKGDIPEGYSVSREKKERFSLILESASTNQTSMYLCASTPLEGGNTIYFGEGSWLTVV.

J is TRBJ2-2 and V is TRBV7-9, with no clear D. The ends were cut back, 3 bases at V and 3 bases at J, with 8 bases in the middle. The CDR3 extends over 14 amino acids. Germline CDR1 and CDR2: SEHNR and FQNEAQ (reference sequence). The CDR3 DNA sequence: TGTGCCAGCAGCTTTTGGCAGGACACCGGGGAGCTGTTTTTT. This gives the protein CASSFWQDTGELFF.

To note about this clonotype: One junction end does not reproduce the germline sequence, and a read error may be involved. The chain carries TRBV6-4 and TRBJ2-1; D is ambiguous. The germline CDR1 and CDR2 sequences are MRHNA and SNTAGT. The CDR3 is made up of 14 amino acids. For the CDR3, the DNA is TGTGCCAGCAGTGACTCGGGCTCCAACAATGAGCAGTTCTTC. As protein: CASSDSGSNNEQFF.

The V call is TRBV4-1, the J call TRBJ2-1, with 7 bases aligning to TRBD2. The CDR3 has 17 amino acids. V dropped 3 bases and J dropped 2; count of bases not matched to a gene: 10. Germline CDR1 MGHRA, CDR2 YSYEKL. Here the CDR3 reads CASSQVAGESPYNEQFF. CDR3 bases: TGCGCCAGCAGCCAGGTTGCGGGGGAGTCCCCCTACAATGAGCAGTTCTTC.

The table lists this clonotype with a few counts. The chain recombines TRBV6-2 or TRBV6-3 with TRBJ1-1, with D hard to call. The length of the CDR3 is 14 residues. Between the trimmed V and J ends, which lost 5 bases and 4 bases, there was a span of 14 bases. Germline CDR1 MNHEY, CDR2 SVGEGT. The CDR3 reads CASSLDPRGTEAFF. The CDR3 DNA sequence: TGTGCCAGCAGTCTCGACCCCCGGGGCACTGAAGCTTTCTTT.

This rearrangement joins TRBV28 to TRBJ2-2; 13 bases are shared with TRBD2. The CDR3 consists of 17 residues. Trimming at V came to 6 bases and at J to 6 bases, leaving 10 bases not matched to a gene. Germline CDR1 reads MDHEN; CDR2 reads SYDVKM. The CDR3 is CASRQTSGRAVSGELFF. The CDR3 DNA is TGTGCCAGCAGGCAAACTAGCGGGAGGGCCGTATCCGGGGAGCTGTTTTTT.

This clonotype has a count of ten or more. The genes are TRBV20-1 and TRBJ2-3; possibly TRBD1 or TRBD2 for D (5 bases each). Looked up from germline, CDR1 is DFQATT and CDR2 is SNEGSKA (reference sequence). The CDR3 has 13 residues. V shed 6 bases and J shed 6 bases, with 16 bases lying between them. The CDR3 DNA sequence: TGCAGTGCCCGGGACCCCCCCCAGGATACGCAGTATTTT. This sequence encodes CSARDPPQDTQYF.

This clonotype was counted a few times. The V call is TRBV27, the J call TRBJ2-7; 10 nucleotides line up with TRBD1. With V trimmed by 4 bases and J by 5 bases, 5 bases remained unmatched. CDR3 length: 14 residues. Per the germline V gene, CDR1 is MNHEY and CDR2 is SMNVEV (reference sequence). The CDR3 region is CASSSGTGAHEQYF. The CDR3 region has the DNA TGTGCCAGCAGTTCCGGGACAGGGGCCCACGAGCAGTACTTC.

The chain employs TRBV9 and TRBJ2-1; D assignment may be TRBD1 or TRBD2 (6 bases each). V was clipped by 0 bases and J by 0 bases, with 10 bases between them. Germline assignment: CDR1 SGDLS and CDR2 YYNGEE. This CDR3 spans 16 amino acids. DNA of the CDR3: TGTGCCAGCAGCGTAGTAGGGGGGAGCTCCTACAATGAGCAGTTCTTC. As protein: CASSVVGGSSYNEQFF.

The V call is TRBV29-1, the J call TRBJ2-3; D is undetermined. The CDR3 is 12 residues long. Germline V gene data show CDR1 as SQVTM and CDR2 as ANQGSEA. With 3 bases removed from V and 5 bases from J, the gap between germline ends came to 9 bases. CDR3 in amino acids: CSVDHGLDTQYF. The CDR3 bases are TGCAGCGTTGATCACGGCCTAGATACGCAGTATTTT.

This clonotype was detected many times. This chain uses TRBV5-1 with TRBJ2-7, with 7 positions matching TRBD1. Trimming cost V 4 bases and J 5 bases; bases outside gene matches: 9. There are 14 residues in the CDR3. Germline lookup yields CDR1 SGHRS and CDR2 YFSETQ. The CDR3 coding sequence is TGCGCCAGCAGCACGTCGGACAGGCCGGACGAGCAGTACTTC. Its protein product is CASSTSDRPDEQYF.

This clonotype was found a few times. The chain combines TRBV7-3 with TRBJ2-2; TRBD2 agrees at 7 bases. Germline CDR1 reads SGHTA; CDR2 reads FQGTGA. The CDR3 contains 16 residues. V was clipped by 4 bases and J by 5 bases; unmatched bases: 10. In nucleotides, the CDR3 is TGTGCCAGCAGCTCCCTCGGCGGGAGAGATACCGGGGAGCTGTTTTTT. This translates into CASSSLGGRDTGELFF.

This clonotype was detected many times. The gene calls are TRBV11-3 and TRBJ1-1; D is undetermined. Trimming shortened V by 3 bases and J by 1 base, and 9 bases separated the two germline ends. From germline, CDR1 is SGHNT and CDR2 YENEEA. The CDR3 runs to 14 residues. CDR3 DNA: TGTGCCAGCAGCTTTGAGGGCGCGAACACTGAAGCTTTCTTT. Protein: CASSFEGANTEAFF.

The V and J genes are TRBV6-5 and TRBJ2-1, with 8 bases that match TRBD2. J gave up 10 bases and V 0 bases, and 5 bases lay outside the gene matches. The germline V gene has CDR1 MNHEY and CDR2 SVGAGI. This CDR3 spans 14 amino acids. As DNA, the CDR3 is TGTGCCAGCAGTTACTCGGCGGGAGGTGGGGAGCAGTTCTTC. It is translated as CASSYSAGGGEQFF.

This clonotype showed up just a few times. For the CDR3, the DNA is TGCGCCAGCAGCCAAGATCCAGGACCTGCGAACACCGGGGAGCTGTTTTTT. Translated, it gives CASSQDPGPANTGELFF. This chain uses TRBV4-3 with TRBJ2-2; D remains ambiguous. V shed 0 bases and J shed 0 bases, with 11 bases lying between them. The CDR3 contains 17 residues. The germline CDR1 and CDR2 sequences are LGHNA and YSLEER.

This clonotype was seen a handful of times. This rearrangement joins TRBV29-1 to TRBJ1-3; TRBD1 might be the D (6 bases). CDR1 and CDR2 from the germline V gene are SQVTM and ANQGSEA. Trimming removed 6 bases from V and 0 bases from J, with 12 bases in between. CDR3 length equals 14 residues. CDR3 residues: CSVVQGNSGNTIYF. CDR3 sequence (DNA): TGCAGCGTGGTACAGGGAAACTCTGGAAACACCATATATTTT.

V gene TRBV12-3 or TRBV12-4 combines with J gene TRBJ2-7; D remains unclear. The V end was cut by 6 bases, the J end by 0 bases, with 12 bases between. The CDR3 is 14 amino acids. As DNA, the CDR3 is TGTGCCAGCAGCCCGACGCTTAACTCCTACGAGCAGTACTTC. This encodes CASSPTLNSYEQYF.

This clonotype turned up a few times. The chain carries TRBV15 and TRBJ2-2, with a weak D call TRBD1 (6 bases). This CDR3 has 15 amino acids. The ends were cut back, 0 bases at V and 4 bases at J, with 9 bases in the middle. The germline V gene has CDR1 LNHNV and CDR2 YYDKDF (reference sequence). The CDR3 loop is CATSREGRGTGELFF. CDR3 nucleotides: TGTGCCACCAGCAGAGAAGGCAGGGGCACCGGGGAGCTGTTTTTT. The full variable domain, its missing parts supplied by reference TRBV15 and TRBJ2-2, is DAMVIQNPRYQVTQFGKPVTLSCSQTLNHNVMYWYQQKSSQAPKLLFHYYDKDFNNEADTPDNFQSRRPNTSFCFLDIRSPGLGDTAMYLCATSREGRGTGELFFGEGSRLTVL.

This clonotype was recorded at least ten times. The chain couples TRBV27 to TRBJ2-1, with a tentative D call TRBD2 (7 bases). Germline V gene sequence: CDR1 MNHEY, CDR2 SMNVEV (reference sequence). Trimming left V 8 bases short and J 9 bases short, with 20 bases between. This CDR3 spans 14 amino acids. The DNA of the CDR3 is TGTGCCAGCGACTGGGGAGGGGGGGGCGGTGAGCAGTTCTTC. Its translation: CASDWGGGGGEQFF.

This sequence joins TRBV29-1 and TRBJ2-7; 10 bases map to TRBD2. CDR3 length: 14 amino acids. The V gene's germline CDR1 is SQVTM and CDR2 ANQGSEA. V lost 7 bases to trimming and J lost 0 bases; unmatched junction nucleotides: 6. This CDR3 is CSAGLAANSYEQYF. The CDR3 DNA sequence: TGCAGCGCAGGACTAGCGGCCAACTCCTACGAGCAGTACTTC.

The sample holds a few counts of this clonotype. The chain is built from TRBV12-3 or TRBV12-4 and TRBJ2-7, with 7 bases that match TRBD2. Germline trimming cut 9 bases from V and 3 bases from J; bases unmatched to any gene: 8. This CDR3 has 13 residues. In nucleotides, the CDR3 is TGTGCCAGGTACCGGGAGGATTGCTACGAGCAGTACTTC. Protein sequence: CARYREDCYEQYF.

The chain's CDR3 is CASRTSGDEQFF. Here the CDR3 DNA reads TGTGCCAGCAGGACTAGCGGTGATGAGCAGTTCTTC. The chain uses TRBV6-5 and TRBJ2-1, with 9 bases lining up with TRBD2. Germline CDR1 MNHEY, CDR2 SVGAGI. CDR3 length: 12 residues. J gave up 8 bases and V 6 bases, and 2 bases lay outside the gene matches.

This rearrangement joins TRBV4-1 to TRBJ2-7; tentatively, D is TRBD1 or TRBD2 (5 bases each). CDR3 length equals 15 residues. V gave up 5 bases and J gave up 3 bases, with 17 bases separating them. CDR1 is MGHRA and CDR2 is YSYEKL in the germline V gene. CDR3 loop: CASSYKTGPNYEQYF. CDR3 nucleotide sequence: TGCGCCAGCAGCTATAAAACGGGACCGAACTACGAGCAGTACTTC.

The chain links TRBV7-2 to TRBJ1-4, with D possibly being TRBD1 (5 bases). The CDR3 loop spans 16 amino acids. From germline, CDR1 is SGHTA and CDR2 FQGNSA. Trimming pared 5 bases from V and 6 bases from J, leaving 19 bases between. CDR3 coding DNA: TGTGCCAGCAGCCACGGGACGCGCGCTCTAGATGAAAAACTGTTTTTT. This translates into CASSHGTRALDEKLFF.

The chain has TRBV3-1 and TRBJ2-1; 8 nucleotides line up with TRBD2. V gave up 0 bases and J gave up 8 bases; unmatched junction bases: 9. This CDR3 region has 16 residues. Germline values: CDR1 LGHDT, CDR2 YNNKEL (reference sequence). The CDR3 sequence: CASSQDFPGGVDEQFF. The CDR3 coding sequence is TGTGCCAGCAGCCAAGATTTCCCGGGAGGGGTCGATGAGCAGTTCTTC.

This clonotype was counted between two and nine times. V is TRBV2 and J is TRBJ2-1; D gene uncertain. Trimming took 3 bases from V and 10 from J, leaving 13 bases between them. This CDR3 contains 13 residues. Germline values: CDR1 SNHLY, CDR2 FYNNEI. The CDR3 DNA reads as TGTGCCAGCAGTGAGACGCGATGGAAAGAGCAGTTCTTC. Protein: CASSETRWKEQFF.

The chain is built from TRBV7-6 and TRBJ1-1; the D is unclear. In germline, CDR1 is SGHVS, CDR2 FNYEAQ. The CDR3 extends over 14 amino acids. Trimming took off 4 bases at V and 6 bases at J, with 15 bases between the two ends. CDR3 in amino acids: CASSSPPVRAEAFF. CDR3 nucleotide sequence: TGTGCCAGCAGCTCCCCCCCGGTGAGGGCTGAAGCTTTCTTT.